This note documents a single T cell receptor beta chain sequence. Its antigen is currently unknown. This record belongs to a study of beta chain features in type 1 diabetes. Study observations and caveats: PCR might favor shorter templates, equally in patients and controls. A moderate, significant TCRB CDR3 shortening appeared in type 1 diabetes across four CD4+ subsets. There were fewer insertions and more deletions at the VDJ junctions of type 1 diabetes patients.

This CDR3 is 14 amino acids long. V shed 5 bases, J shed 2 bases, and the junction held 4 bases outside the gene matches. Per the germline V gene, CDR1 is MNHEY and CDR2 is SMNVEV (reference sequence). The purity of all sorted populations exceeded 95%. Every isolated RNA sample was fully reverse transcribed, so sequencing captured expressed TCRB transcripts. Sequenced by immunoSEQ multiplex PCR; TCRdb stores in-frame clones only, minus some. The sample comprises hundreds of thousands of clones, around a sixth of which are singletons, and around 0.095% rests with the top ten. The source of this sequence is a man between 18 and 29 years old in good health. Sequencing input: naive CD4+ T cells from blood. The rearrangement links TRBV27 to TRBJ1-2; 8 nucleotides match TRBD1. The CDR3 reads CASSTGTGNYGYTF. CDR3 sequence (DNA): TGTGCCAGCAGTACCGGGACAGGAAACTATGGCTACACCTTC.